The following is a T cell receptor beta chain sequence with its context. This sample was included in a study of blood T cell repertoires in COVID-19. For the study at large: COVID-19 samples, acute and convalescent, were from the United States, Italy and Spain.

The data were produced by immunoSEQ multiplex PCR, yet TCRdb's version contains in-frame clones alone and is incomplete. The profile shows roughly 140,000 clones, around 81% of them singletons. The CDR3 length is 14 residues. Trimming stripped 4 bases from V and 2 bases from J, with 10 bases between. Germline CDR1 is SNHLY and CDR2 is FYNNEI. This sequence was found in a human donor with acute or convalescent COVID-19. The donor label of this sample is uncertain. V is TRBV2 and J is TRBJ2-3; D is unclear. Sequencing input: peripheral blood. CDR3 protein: CASSGLSATDTQYF. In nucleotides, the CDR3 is TGTGCCAGCAGTGGACTGTCTGCCACAGATACGCAGTATTTT.